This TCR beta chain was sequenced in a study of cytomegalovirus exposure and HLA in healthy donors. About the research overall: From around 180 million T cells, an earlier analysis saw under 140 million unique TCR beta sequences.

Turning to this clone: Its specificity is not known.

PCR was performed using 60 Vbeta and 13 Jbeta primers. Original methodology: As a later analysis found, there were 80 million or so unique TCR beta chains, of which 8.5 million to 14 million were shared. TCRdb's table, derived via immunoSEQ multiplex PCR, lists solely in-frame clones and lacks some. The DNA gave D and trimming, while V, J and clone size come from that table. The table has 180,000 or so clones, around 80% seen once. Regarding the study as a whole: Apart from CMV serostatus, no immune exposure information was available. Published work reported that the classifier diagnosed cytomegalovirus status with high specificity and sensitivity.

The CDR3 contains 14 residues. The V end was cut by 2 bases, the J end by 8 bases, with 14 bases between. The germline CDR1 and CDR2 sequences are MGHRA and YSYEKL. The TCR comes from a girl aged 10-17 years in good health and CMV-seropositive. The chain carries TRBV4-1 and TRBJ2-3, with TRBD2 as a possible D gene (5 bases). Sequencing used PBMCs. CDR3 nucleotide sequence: TGCGCCAGCAGCCAACCGTCTGGACTGGGTACGCAGTATTTT. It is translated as CASSQPSGLGTQYF.